This T cell receptor beta chain was observed in a study of T cell changes during pregnancy in multiple sclerosis. With 5 bases removed from V and 2 bases from J, the gap between germline ends came to 16 bases. CDR3 length equals 15 residues. Germline values: CDR1 SGHTA, CDR2 FQGNSA. Method: immunoSEQ multiplex PCR; TCRdb's copy keeps in-frame clones and lacks some. The sample lists about 73,000 clones; 90% were seen once. The J gene is TRBJ2-7, the V gene TRBV7-2; tentatively, D is TRBD1 (6 bases). Sample: peripheral blood, taken after pregnancy. The origin of this receptor is a female donor in good health, enrolled as a control in a pregnancy study. CDR3 sequence reads: CASSPQDRPPYEQYF. CDR3 in DNA: TGTGCCAGCAGCCCGCAGGACAGACCACCCTACGAGCAGTACTTC.